This TCR beta chain was obtained from a study of blood T cell repertoires in COVID-19. Overall study context: Sites in the United States, Italy and Spain provided acute and convalescent COVID-19 samples. PBMCs, B-cell-depleted T cells, or T cells were the source of the cDNA or gDNA that made up the material.

How the authors handled the data: How many nucleated cells were present was estimated from reference gene primer amplification. Clones were sequenced by immunoSEQ multiplex PCR, and TCRdb holds only the in-frame ones, with some missing. The V and J calls and clone size were taken over from that table, and D and trimming were inferred from the DNA. The sample shows 150,000 to 200,000 clones, 80% to 90% of them seen only once. CDR1 and CDR2 (germline): MGHRA, YSYEKL. V lost 4 bases and J lost 0; bases outside the gene matches: 11. CDR3 size: 18 residues. Sequencing was carried out using peripheral blood. V usage is TRBV4-1 and J usage is TRBJ2-4, with 8 nucleotides matching TRBD1. The clonotype was recovered from a woman of 80 years or more with COVID-19, enrolled during active disease. This chain's CDR3 is CASSRDHSTGVAKNIQYF. Written as DNA, the CDR3 is TGCGCCAGCAGCCGGGATCATTCGACAGGGGTAGCCAAAAACATTCAGTACTTC.